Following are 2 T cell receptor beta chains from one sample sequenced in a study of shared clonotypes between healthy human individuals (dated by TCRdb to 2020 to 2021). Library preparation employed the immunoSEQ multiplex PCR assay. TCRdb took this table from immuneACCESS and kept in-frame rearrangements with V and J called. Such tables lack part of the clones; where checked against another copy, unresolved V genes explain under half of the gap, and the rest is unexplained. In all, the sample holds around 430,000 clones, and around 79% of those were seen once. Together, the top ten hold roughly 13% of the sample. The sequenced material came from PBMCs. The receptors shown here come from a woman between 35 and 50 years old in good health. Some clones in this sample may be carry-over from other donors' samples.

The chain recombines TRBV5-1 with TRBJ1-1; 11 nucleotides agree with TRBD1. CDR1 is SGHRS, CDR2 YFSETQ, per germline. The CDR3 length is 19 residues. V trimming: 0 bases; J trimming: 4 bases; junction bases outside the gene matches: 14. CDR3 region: CASSLARGTGGRGLTEAFF. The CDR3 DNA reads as TGCGCCAGCAGCTTGGCCCGCGGGACAGGGGGGCGGGGGCTCACTGAAGCTTTCTTT.

The CDR3 nucleotides are TGTGCCAGCAGCCAAAAGTGGAGGAACTCTGGAAACACCATATATTTT. This translates into CASSQKWRNSGNTIYF. This rearrangement joins TRBV4-2 to TRBJ1-3; D is unresolved. The CDR3 extends over 16 amino acids. Germline V lookup: CDR1 LGHNA, CDR2 YNFKEQ. V lost 2 bases and J 0 bases, leaving 11 bases between the germline ends.